The clone carrying this T cell receptor beta chain was counted between two and nine times. Its antigen is unknown. CDR3 length: 15 amino acids. Germline values: CDR1 SQVTM, CDR2 ANQGSEA. Trimming cost V 7 bases and J 1 base; bases outside gene matches: 10. Preparation of the TCRbeta library used unique molecular identifiers. TCRdb processed the PCR reads anew with MiXCR; each CDR3 protein has one entry. The data hold about 830,000 distinct CDR3 sequences, with 16% observed a single time. These data originate in a study of T-cell reconstitution after alpha-beta-depleted transplantation in children. Notes on the study in general: Reportedly, alpha-beta T cells present about two months post-transplant originated from several hundred expanded clones of graft origin. Surviving thymic progenitors and recipient T cells were the source of high TCRbeta diversity at day 60 in some patients. From newly produced T cells came most of the T-cell counts and diversity one year after transplant.

Sequences were derived from PBMCs, mostly from graft donor cells, sampled 360 days after TCRalphabeta/CD19-depleted stem cell transplant. The sequence derives from a male patient younger than 18 who had a stem cell transplant for acute lymphoblastic leukemia, so the T cells may come from the graft donor. This sequence joins TRBV29-1 and TRBJ2-7; 10 bases agree with TRBD2. CDR3 in amino acids: CSALPLAGASYEQYF. The CDR3 DNA reads TGCAGCGCCTTACCCCTAGCGGGGGCATCCTACGAGCAGTACTTC.